The 19 T cell receptor beta chains below all came from one sample that was sequenced in a study of CD8+CD57+ T cells in acquired aplastic anemia. Genomic DNA templated the TCR beta VDJ and CDR3 profiling. MiXCR was run by TCRdb on the reads, yielding one entry per CDR3 protein. This repertoire shows about 120,000 distinct CDR3 sequences, approximately 50% found once; its top ten account for roughly 28%. Patients included in sequencing had previously demonstrated CD8+CD57+ cell expansion by flow cytometry. Material for sequencing was sorted CD4+, CD8+, or CD8+CD57+ T cells (not recorded which) from PBMCs. All receptors derive from a human donor with aplastic anemia.

This clonotype is a singleton in its sample. The chain recombines TRBV29-1 with TRBJ2-7; D is perhaps TRBD1 (5 bases). Per germline, CDR1 SQVTM and CDR2 ANQGSEA. V dropped 5 bases and J dropped 3 bases, with 8 bases sitting between them. The CDR3 is 11 amino acids. This CDR3 reads CSVKTDYEQYF. The CDR3 nucleotides read TGCAGCGTTAAGACAGACTACGAGCAGTACTTC.

At least ten counts were recorded for this clonotype. This chain joins TRBV7-2 and TRBJ2-7, with D perhaps TRBD1 (5 bases). The CDR3 has 14 residues. V was cut by 8 bases and J by 3 bases, with 17 bases left in between. Germline V gene sequence: CDR1 SGHTA, CDR2 FQGNSA. The chain's CDR3 is CASGHRGLGYEQYF. Here the CDR3 DNA reads TGTGCCAGCGGTCATAGGGGTTTGGGCTACGAGCAGTACTTC.

This clonotype was picked up many times. The chain uses TRBV9 and TRBJ2-1, with 8 nucleotides matching TRBD2. The CDR3 is 16 residues long. The germline gives CDR1 SGDLS, CDR2 YYNGEE. V was pared by 0 bases and J by 7 bases, with 9 bases of the junction left unmatched. CDR3 bases: TGTGCCAGCAGCGTAGTGGACGGGGGGGCCTGGAATGAGCAGTTCTTC. This translates into CASSVVDGGAWNEQFF.

The chain employs TRBV15 and TRBJ2-7; 8 nucleotides agree with TRBD1. Germline CDR1 and CDR2: LNHNV and YYDKDF (reference sequence). The CDR3 is 17 residues long. Unmatched junction bases numbered 12, after V lost 2 bases and J lost 3 bases. The CDR3 here is CATSRLKPGTGYYEQYF. The CDR3 DNA follows: TGTGCCACCAGCAGATTAAAACCCGGGACAGGATACTACGAGCAGTACTTC.

Only a few counts were recorded for this clonotype. The chain combines TRBV29-1 with TRBJ2-7; TRBD1 aligns across 7 bases. The CDR3 sequence is 13 residues long. J lost 6 bases, V lost 7 bases, and 12 bases had no gene match. The germline V gene has CDR1 SQVTM and CDR2 ANQGSEA. The CDR3: CSADEGALGEQYF. For the CDR3, the DNA is TGCAGCGCGGACGAGGGGGCCCTGGGCGAGCAGTACTTC.

This chain uses TRBV19 with TRBJ2-2; the D is unclear. The CDR3 spans 13 residues. CDR1 and CDR2 (germline): LNHDA, SQIVND (reference sequence). The V gene lost 3 bases and the J gene lost 8 bases, with 10 bases spanning the gap. The CDR3 spells CASSISHLGELFF. In nucleotides, the CDR3 is TGTGCCAGTAGTATTTCGCATTTAGGGGAGCTGTTTTTT.

This chain connects TRBV5-1 to TRBJ1-1; D is uncertain. Germline V gene data show CDR1 as SGHRS and CDR2 as YFSETQ. Trimming left V 2 bases short and J 5 bases short, with 13 bases between. This CDR3 is built from 14 residues. This CDR3 is CASSFTGFQTEAFF. The DNA of the CDR3 is TGCGCCAGCAGCTTCACGGGTTTTCAGACTGAAGCTTTCTTT.

V is TRBV10-2 and J is TRBJ2-7; D possibly corresponds to TRBD2 (6 bases). The CDR3 has 14 amino acids. Trimming stripped 3 bases from V and 10 bases from J, with 19 bases between. Germline CDR1 and CDR2: WSHSY and SAAADI. CDR3 protein: CASSDPYVSSDQYF. CDR3 bases: TGCGCCAGCAGTGATCCCTACGTATCTAGCGATCAGTACTTC.

This clonotype occurred many times. The CDR3: CASSYSVETQYF. For the CDR3, the DNA is TGTGCCAGCAGTTATAGCGTAGAGACCCAGTACTTC. V and J are TRBV2 and TRBJ2-5; D is perhaps TRBD2 (5 bases). Per the germline V gene, CDR1 is SNHLY and CDR2 is FYNNEI. The CDR3 contains 12 residues. The V end was cut by 5 bases, the J end by 4 bases, with 8 bases between.

This chain links TRBV12-3 or TRBV12-4 with TRBJ1-1; D remains ambiguous. V lost 6 bases to trimming and J lost 3 bases, with 5 bases between them. This CDR3 is built from 11 residues. CDR3 region: CASSFYTEAFF. The CDR3 DNA sequence: TGTGCCAGCAGCTTCTACACTGAAGCTTTCTTT.

This clonotype was seen at least ten times. The CDR3 reads CASSQDSFDYNSPLHF. For the CDR3, the DNA is TGTGCCAGCAGCCAAGACAGCTTCGACTATAATTCACCCCTCCACTTT. The chain uses TRBV14 and TRBJ1-6, with D uncertain. Germline CDR1 and CDR2: SGHDN and FVKESK. The CDR3 is 16 residues long. V dropped 0 bases and J dropped 3 bases, with 9 bases sitting between them. The full variable domain, its missing parts supplied by reference TRBV14 and TRBJ1-6, is EAGVTQFPSHSVIEKGQTVTLRCDPISGHDNLYWYRRVMGKEIKFLLHFVKESKQDESGMPNNRFLAERTGGTYSTLKVQPAELEDSGVYFCASSQDSFDYNSPLHFGNGTRLTVT.

In its sample, this clonotype was seen a few times. This sequence joins TRBV10-3 and TRBJ2-7, with 11 positions matching TRBD1. Germline V CDR1 and CDR2: ENHRY, SYGVKD. The CDR3 has 15 residues. V was pared by 0 bases and J by 7 bases, with 5 bases of the junction left unmatched. CDR3 nucleotide sequence: TGTGCCATCAGTGAGTCCGGACAGGGGGCGGGGGAGCAGTACTTC. As protein: CAISESGQGAGEQYF.

The chain employs TRBV15 and TRBJ1-1, with 8 positions matching TRBD1. The germline CDR1 and CDR2 sequences are LNHNV and YYDKDF (reference sequence). V gave up 8 bases and J gave up 6 bases; unmatched junction bases: 17. The CDR3 length is 16 residues. The CDR3 DNA reads as TGTGCCACCGGATCCACGCGGACAGGGAGGGACTCTGAAGCTTTCTTT. It translates to CATGSTRTGRDSEAFF.

At least ten counts were recorded for this clonotype. V and J are TRBV5-4 and TRBJ1-1; 10 bases agree with TRBD1. The CDR3 has 15 residues. Germline CDR1 reads SGHNT; CDR2 reads YYREEE (reference sequence). After removal of 4 bases from V and 5 bases from J, the junction contained 8 bases not matched to a gene. CDR3: CASSIRTGGETEAFF. In DNA form, the CDR3 reads TGTGCCAGCAGCATAAGGACAGGGGGGGAGACTGAAGCTTTCTTT.

V and J are TRBV2 and TRBJ2-5, with D perhaps matching TRBD1 (6 bases). V lost 8 bases, J lost 4 bases, and 20 bases lay in between. CDR3 size: 15 residues. In germline, CDR1 is SNHLY, CDR2 FYNNEI. This CDR3 is CASESAGVVTETQYF. The CDR3, as DNA: TGTGCCAGCGAATCGGCAGGGGTAGTGACAGAGACCCAGTACTTC.

This clonotype was seen only a few times. CDR3: CASSEVDSIYF. CDR3 nucleotide sequence: TGTGCCAGCAGTGAGGTTGACAGCATATATTTT. This chain connects TRBV2 to TRBJ1-3, with D possibly being TRBD1 (5 bases). V was trimmed by 3 bases and J by 12 bases, leaving 9 bases between them. The CDR3 contains 11 residues. Germline assignment: CDR1 SNHLY and CDR2 FYNNEI.

The table lists this clonotype with a few counts. The chain has TRBV15 and TRBJ1-4; D ambiguous. Germline lookup yields CDR1 LNHNV and CDR2 YYDKDF (reference sequence). V was cut by 0 bases and J by 4 bases, with 9 bases left in between. The CDR3 runs to 15 residues. The CDR3 loop is CATSRDRWNNEKLFF. The CDR3 coding sequence is TGTGCCACCAGCAGAGACAGGTGGAATAATGAAAAACTGTTTTTT.

This clonotype was seen ten or more times. The chain carries TRBV7-2 and TRBJ2-7, with D unclear. Per the germline V gene, CDR1 is SGHTA and CDR2 is FQGNSA. The CDR3 has 15 amino acids. Between the trimmed V and J ends, which lost 1 base and 3 bases, there was a span of 13 bases. The CDR3, as DNA: TGTGCCAGCAGCTTAGTGCCGGGCGGCTACTACGAGCAGTACTTC. This translates into CASSLVPGGYYEQYF.

CDR3 protein: CSVCPMASHSYEQYF. The CDR3 coding sequence is TGCAGCGTGTGCCCAATGGCGAGCCACTCCTACGAGCAGTACTTC. The chain joins TRBV29-1 to TRBJ2-7; D gene ambiguous. CDR1 SQVTM and CDR2 ANQGSEA come from the germline V gene. The germline V and J ends were trimmed by 6 bases and 0 bases, with 18 bases remaining between them. The CDR3 runs to 15 residues.